In its sample, the clone carrying this T cell receptor beta chain was seen once. Its antigen is still unknown. The entry originates in a study of CD8+CD57+ T cells in acquired aplastic anemia. Study as a whole: Sequencing produced an average of roughly 11 million reads per healthy donor for CD4+ cells. Study-wide points: Patients and controls had in common 25 to 30 CD8+ CDR3 sequences.

It was genomic DNA that served as the template for profiling TCR beta VDJ and CDR3. One entry per CDR3 protein results from TCRdb running MiXCR on the reads. The table includes hundreds of thousands of distinct CDR3 sequences, around 72% detected once. The CDR3 consists of 14 residues. The V gene's germline CDR1 is MDHEN and CDR2 SYDVKM. V shed 6 bases, J shed 3 bases, and the junction held 4 bases outside the gene matches. The chain has TRBV28 and TRBJ1-5; 8 bases are shared with TRBD1. This clonotype was obtained from a human donor in good health, serving as a control. The sample was sorted CD4+, CD8+, or CD8+CD57+ T cells (not recorded which) from PBMCs. Here the CDR3 DNA reads TGTGCCAGCAGCTCAGGGGGCGTCAATCAGCCCCAGCATTTT. This codes for CASSSGGVNQPQHF.